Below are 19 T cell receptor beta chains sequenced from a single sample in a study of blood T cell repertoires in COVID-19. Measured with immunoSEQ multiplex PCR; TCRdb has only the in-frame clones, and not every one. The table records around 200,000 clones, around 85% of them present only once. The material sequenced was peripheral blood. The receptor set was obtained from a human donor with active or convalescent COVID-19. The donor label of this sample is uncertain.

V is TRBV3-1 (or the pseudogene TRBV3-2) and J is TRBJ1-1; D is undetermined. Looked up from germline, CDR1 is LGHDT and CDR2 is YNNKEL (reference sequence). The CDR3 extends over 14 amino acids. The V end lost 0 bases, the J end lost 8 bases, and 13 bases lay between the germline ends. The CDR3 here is CASSQDFGVGEAFF. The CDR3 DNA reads TGTGCCAGCAGCCAAGATTTCGGGGTTGGAGAAGCTTTCTTT.

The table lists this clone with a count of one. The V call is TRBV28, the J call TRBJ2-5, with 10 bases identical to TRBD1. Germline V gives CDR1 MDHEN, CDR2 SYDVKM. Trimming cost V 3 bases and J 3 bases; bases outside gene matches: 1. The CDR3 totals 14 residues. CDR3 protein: CASSLTGGKETQYF. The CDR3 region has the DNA TGTGCCAGCAGTTTGACAGGGGGCAAAGAGACCCAGTACTTC.

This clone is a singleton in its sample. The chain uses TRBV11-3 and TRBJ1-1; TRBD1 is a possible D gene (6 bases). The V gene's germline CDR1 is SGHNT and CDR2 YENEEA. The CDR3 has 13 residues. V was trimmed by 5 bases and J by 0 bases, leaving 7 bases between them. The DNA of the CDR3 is TGTGCCAGCAGCCACAGGGTGAACACTGAAGCTTTCTTT. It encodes CASSHRVNTEAFF. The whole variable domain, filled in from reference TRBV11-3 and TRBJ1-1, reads EAGVVQSPRYKIIEKKQPVAFWCNPISGHNTLYWYLQNLGQGPELLIRYENEEAVDDSQLPKDRFSAERLKGVDSTLKIQPAELGDSAVYLCASSHRVNTEAFFGQGTRLTVV.

The CDR3 region is CASNSGNTSPLHF. CDR3 nucleotide sequence: TGCGCCAGCAATTCGGGGAATACTTCACCCCTCCACTTT. The chain carries TRBV5-1 and TRBJ1-6; the D is unclear. The CDR3 is made up of 13 amino acids. The V gene lost 6 bases and the J gene lost 9 bases, with 13 bases spanning the gap. Germline CDR1 reads SGHRS; CDR2 reads YFSETQ.

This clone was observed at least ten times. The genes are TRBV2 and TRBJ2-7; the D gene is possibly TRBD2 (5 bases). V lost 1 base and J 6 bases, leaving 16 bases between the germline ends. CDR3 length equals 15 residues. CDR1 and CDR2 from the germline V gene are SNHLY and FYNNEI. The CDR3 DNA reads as TGTGCCAGCAGTGAAGTGGGAGTTGTTTACGGCGAGCAGTACTTC. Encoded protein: CASSEVGVVYGEQYF.

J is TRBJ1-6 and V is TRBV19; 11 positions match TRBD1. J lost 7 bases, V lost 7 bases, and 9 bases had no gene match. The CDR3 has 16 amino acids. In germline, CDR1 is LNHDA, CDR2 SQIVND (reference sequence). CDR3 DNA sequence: TGTGCCAGTAAGGACAGGGGGCCTTCGGGGAATTCACCCCTCCACTTT. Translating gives CASKDRGPSGNSPLHF.

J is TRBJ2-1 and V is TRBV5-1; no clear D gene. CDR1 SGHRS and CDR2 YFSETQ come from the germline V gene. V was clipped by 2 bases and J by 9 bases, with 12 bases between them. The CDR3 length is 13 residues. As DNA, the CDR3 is TGCGCCAGCAGCTTTTTGCTAGTCAGTGAGCAGTTCTTC. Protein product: CASSFLLVSEQFF.

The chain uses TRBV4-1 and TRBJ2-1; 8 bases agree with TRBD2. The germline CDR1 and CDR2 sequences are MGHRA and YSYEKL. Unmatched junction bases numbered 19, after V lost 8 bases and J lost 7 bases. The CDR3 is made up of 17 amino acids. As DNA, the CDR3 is TGCGCCAGCCAAGCACCCCTGACTAACGGGAGGGTAAATGAGCAGTTCTTC. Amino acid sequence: CASQAPLTNGRVNEQFF.

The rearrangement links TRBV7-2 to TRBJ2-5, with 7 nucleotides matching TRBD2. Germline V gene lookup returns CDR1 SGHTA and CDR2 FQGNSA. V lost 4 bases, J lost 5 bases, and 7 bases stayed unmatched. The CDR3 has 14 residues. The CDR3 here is CASSSYGRKETQYF. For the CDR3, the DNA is TGTGCCAGCAGCTCTTACGGGAGGAAGGAGACCCAGTACTTC.

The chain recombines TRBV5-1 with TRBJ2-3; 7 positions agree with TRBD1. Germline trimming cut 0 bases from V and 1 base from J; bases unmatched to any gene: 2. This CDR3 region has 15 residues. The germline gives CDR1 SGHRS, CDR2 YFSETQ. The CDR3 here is CASSLGDRGTDTQYF. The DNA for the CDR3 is TGCGCCAGCAGCTTGGGCGACAGGGGCACAGATACGCAGTATTTT.

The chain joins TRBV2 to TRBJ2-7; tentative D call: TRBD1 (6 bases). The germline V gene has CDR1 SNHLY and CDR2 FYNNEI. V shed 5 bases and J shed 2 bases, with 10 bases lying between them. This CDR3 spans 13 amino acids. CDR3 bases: TGTGCCAGCAGTTCAGGGGCCACCTACGAGCAGTACTTC. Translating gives CASSSGATYEQYF.

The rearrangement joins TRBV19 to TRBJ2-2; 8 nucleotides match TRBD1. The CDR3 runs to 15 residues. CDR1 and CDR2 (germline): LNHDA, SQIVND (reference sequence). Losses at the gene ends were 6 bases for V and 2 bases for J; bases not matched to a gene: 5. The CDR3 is CASRRQGINTGELFF. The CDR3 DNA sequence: TGTGCCAGTAGGCGACAGGGGATAAACACCGGGGAGCTGTTTTTT.

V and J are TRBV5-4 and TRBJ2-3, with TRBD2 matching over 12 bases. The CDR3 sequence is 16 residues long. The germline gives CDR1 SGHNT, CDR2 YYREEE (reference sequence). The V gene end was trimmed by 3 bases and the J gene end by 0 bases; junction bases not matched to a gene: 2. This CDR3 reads CASSSSGRGSTDTQYF. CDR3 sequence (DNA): TGTGCCAGCAGCTCTAGCGGGAGGGGGAGCACAGATACGCAGTATTTT.

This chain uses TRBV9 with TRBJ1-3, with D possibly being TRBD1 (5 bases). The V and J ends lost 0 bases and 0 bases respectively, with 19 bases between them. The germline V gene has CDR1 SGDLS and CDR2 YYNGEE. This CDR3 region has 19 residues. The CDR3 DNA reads TGTGCCAGCAGCGTAGGGCCTCGGGCAGGGACTAGCTCTGGAAACACCATATATTTT. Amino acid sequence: CASSVGPRAGTSSGNTIYF.

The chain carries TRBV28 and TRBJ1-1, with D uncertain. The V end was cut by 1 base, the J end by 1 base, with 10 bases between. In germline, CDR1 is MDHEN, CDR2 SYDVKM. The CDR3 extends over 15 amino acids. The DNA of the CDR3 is TGTGCCAGCAGTTTATATGGCAGTACGAACACTGAAGCTTTCTTT. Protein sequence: CASSLYGSTNTEAFF. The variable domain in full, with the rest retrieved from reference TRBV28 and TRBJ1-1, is DVKVTQSSRYLVKRTGEKVFLECVQDMDHENMFWYRQDPGLGLRLIYFSYDVKMKEKGDIPEGYSVSREKKERFSLILESASTNQTSMYLCASSLYGSTNTEAFFGQGTRLTVV.

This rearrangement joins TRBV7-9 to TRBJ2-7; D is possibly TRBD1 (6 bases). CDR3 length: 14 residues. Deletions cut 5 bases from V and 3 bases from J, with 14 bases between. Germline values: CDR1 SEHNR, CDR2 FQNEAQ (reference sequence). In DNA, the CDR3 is TGTGCCAGCAGCCCCCGGGACATTAACTACGAGCAGTACTTC. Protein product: CASSPRDINYEQYF.

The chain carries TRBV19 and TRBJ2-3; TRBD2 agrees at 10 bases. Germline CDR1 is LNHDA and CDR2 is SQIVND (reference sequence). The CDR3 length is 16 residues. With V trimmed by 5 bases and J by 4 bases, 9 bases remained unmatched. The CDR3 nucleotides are TGTGCCAGTAGTCCCCAGTCACTAGCGGGATCAGATACGCAGTATTTT. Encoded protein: CASSPQSLAGSDTQYF.

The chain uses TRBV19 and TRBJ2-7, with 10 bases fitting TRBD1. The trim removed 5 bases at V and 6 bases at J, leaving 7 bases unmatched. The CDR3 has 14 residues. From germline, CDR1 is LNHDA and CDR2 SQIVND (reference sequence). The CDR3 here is CASSPGTGAGEQYF. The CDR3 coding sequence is TGTGCCAGTAGTCCCGGGACAGGGGCTGGCGAGCAGTACTTC.

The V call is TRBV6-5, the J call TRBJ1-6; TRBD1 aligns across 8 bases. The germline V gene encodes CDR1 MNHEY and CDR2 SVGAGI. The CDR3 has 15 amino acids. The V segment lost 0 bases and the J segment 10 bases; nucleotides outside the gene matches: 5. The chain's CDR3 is CASSYSGQGQSPLHF. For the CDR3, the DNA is TGTGCCAGCAGTTACTCTGGACAGGGTCAATCACCCCTCCACTTT.